The 28 T cell receptor beta chains in this list originate from one sample, sequenced in a study of OX40 agonist ivuxolimab in advanced cancers. Libraries were prepared by immunoSEQ multiplex PCR; TCRdb keeps only in-frame clonotypes and omits some of them. The data show 6,000 to 7,500 clones, approximately 80% seen once. The source was CD4+ or CD8+ T cells sorted from blood, collected in a trial of the OX40 agonist ivuxolimab. These receptors came from an adult with an advanced solid tumor such as melanoma, head and neck, liver or kidney cancer.

J is TRBJ1-2 and V is TRBV7-9, with D possibly being TRBD1 (6 bases). The CDR3 is made up of 12 amino acids. Germline assignment: CDR1 SEHNR and CDR2 FQNEAQ (reference sequence). V was trimmed by 5 bases and J by 8 bases, leaving 12 bases between them. In nucleotides, the CDR3 is TGTGCCAGCAGCCTAGGGGGTCAGGGCTACACCTTC. Its translation is CASSLGGQGYTF.

The gene calls are TRBV12-2 and TRBJ2-1; no check of the table's D call, TRBD1, against the DNA was made. TRBV12-2 is tagged as a pseudogene. The CDR3 runs to 12 residues. CDR3 protein: CASRLEQLEQFF. CDR3 in DNA: TGTGCAAGTCGCTTAGAACAGCTTGAGCAGTTCTTC.

The V call is TRBV15, the J call TRBJ2-7; 9 positions match TRBD2. The germline V gene has CDR1 LNHNV and CDR2 YYDKDF (reference sequence). This CDR3 is 14 amino acids long. Losses at the gene ends were 5 bases for V and 2 bases for J; bases not matched to a gene: 4. The DNA of the CDR3 is TGTGCCACCAGCGGCGGGGGGGAACCCTACGAGCAGTACTTC. Translating gives CATSGGGEPYEQYF. Filled out from reference TRBV15 and TRBJ2-7, the complete variable domain reads DAMVIQNPRYQVTQFGKPVTLSCSQTLNHNVMYWYQQKSSQAPKLLFHYYDKDFNNEADTPDNFQSRRPNTSFCFLDIRSPGLGDTAMYLCATSGGGEPYEQYFGPGTRLTVT.

The chain joins TRBV13 to TRBJ2-1, with D possibly matching TRBD2 (5 bases). Deletions cut 3 bases from V and 6 bases from J, with 12 bases between. The germline V gene has CDR1 PRHDT and CDR2 FYEKMQ (reference sequence). This CDR3 is built from 14 residues. CDR3 in amino acids: CASSFSGSVNEQFF. The CDR3 nucleotides read TGTGCCAGCAGCTTCTCGGGATCCGTCAATGAGCAGTTCTTC.

J is TRBJ1-5 and V is TRBV10-3, with D possibly TRBD1 on 5 matching bases. V gave up 2 bases and J gave up 2 bases, with 10 bases separating them. CDR3 length: 15 residues. Germline lookup yields CDR1 ENHRY and CDR2 SYGVKD. This chain's CDR3 is CAISEGGSRNQPQHF. CDR3 in DNA: TGTGCCATCAGTGAGGGGGGGTCCCGCAATCAGCCCCAGCATTTT.

This clone is labeled as medium-sized. This chain links TRBV27 with TRBJ2-7; D possibly corresponds to TRBD2 (6 bases). CDR1 and CDR2 (germline): MNHEY, SMNVEV (reference sequence). V lost 6 bases, J lost 3 bases, and 12 bases lay in between. CDR3 length: 13 residues. This chain's CDR3 is CASRSRGSYEQYF. CDR3 nucleotides: TGTGCCAGCAGAAGCCGGGGGAGCTACGAGCAGTACTTC.

Worth noting for this clone: One end of the junction is discordant with germline, which a read error may explain. This chain links TRBV7-2 with TRBJ1-1; D is unclear. The CDR3 has 13 amino acids. Germline lookup yields CDR1 SGHTA and CDR2 FQGNSA. Here the CDR3 reads CASRLEGNTEAFF. In DNA, the CDR3 is TGTGCCAGCAGGTTAGAGGGGAACACTGAAGCTTTCTTT.

The rearrangement links TRBV11-2 to TRBJ2-5; D remains unclear. The V gene's germline CDR1 is SGHAT and CDR2 FQNNGV. The CDR3 contains 14 residues. V lost 3 bases, J lost 2 bases, and 10 bases lay in between. The CDR3 DNA reads TGTGCCAGCAGCTTCTTTAGAGAACAAGAGACCCAGTACTTC. This encodes CASSFFREQETQYF.

The rearrangement uses TRBV11-3 and TRBJ2-2; 9 positions match TRBD2. V lost 0 bases and J lost 5; bases outside the gene matches: 10. The CDR3 sequence is 18 residues long. CDR1 is SGHNT and CDR2 is YENEEA in the germline V gene. The CDR3 region has the DNA TGTGCCAGCAGCTTAGATGGGCTATGGCGGGAGGGAACCGGGGAGCTGTTTTTT. Protein product: CASSLDGLWREGTGELFF.

The rearrangement uses TRBV7-8 and TRBJ2-5, with D possibly matching TRBD2 (5 bases). There are 15 residues in the CDR3. Germline assignment: CDR1 SGHVS and CDR2 FQNEAQ. V was pared by 5 bases and J by 5 bases, with 18 bases between. CDR3 coding DNA: TGTGCCAGCAGCCTACGGACTGACCGACGGGAGACCCAGTACTTC. Its protein product is CASSLRTDRRETQYF. The full variable domain, rest sourced from reference TRBV7-8 and TRBJ2-5, is GAGVSQSPRYKVAKRGQDVALRCDPISGHVSLFWYQQALGQGPEFLTYFQNEAQLDKSGLPSDRFFAERPEGSVSTLKIQRTQQEDSAVYLCASSLRTDRRETQYFGPGTRLLVL.

The chain links TRBV30 to TRBJ1-1, with 8 bases fitting TRBD1. The trim removed 0 bases at V and 4 bases at J, leaving 10 bases unmatched. This CDR3 is built from 16 residues. Germline CDR1 reads GTSNPN; CDR2 reads SVGIG (reference sequence). The CDR3: CAWSVIYGQGSTEAFF. CDR3 nucleotide sequence: TGTGCCTGGAGTGTAATATACGGACAGGGCAGCACTGAAGCTTTCTTT.

The V gene is TRBV28, the J gene TRBJ2-7; 8 positions match TRBD1. Per germline, CDR1 MDHEN and CDR2 SYDVKM. The V segment lost 4 bases and the J segment 0 bases; nucleotides outside the gene matches: 8. The CDR3 is 16 residues long. CDR3 nucleotides: TGTGCCAGCAGTTCGCCACACAGGGGGATCTCCTACGAGCAGTACTTC. It is translated as CASSSPHRGISYEQYF.

The chain joins TRBV15 to TRBJ2-3, with D perhaps TRBD2 (6 bases). The CDR3 runs to 17 residues. The germline V gene has CDR1 LNHNV and CDR2 YYDKDF (reference sequence). Between the trimmed V and J ends, which lost 2 bases and 1 base, there was a span of 16 bases. CDR3 protein: CATSRRGGVRGTDTQYF. The DNA of the CDR3 is TGTGCCACCAGCAGAAGGGGCGGGGTAAGGGGCACAGATACGCAGTATTTT.

The V and J genes are TRBV27 and TRBJ2-7; the D is unclear. The CDR3 covers 16 residues. The V end was cut by 5 bases, the J end by 5 bases, with 22 bases between. Per the germline V gene, CDR1 is MNHEY and CDR2 is SMNVEV (reference sequence). CDR3 sequence: CASSPSITGSSDEQYF. For the CDR3, the DNA is TGTGCCAGCAGTCCCTCAATTACCGGGTCGTCGGACGAGCAGTACTTC.

In its sample, this clone was seen once. One junction end does not reproduce the germline sequence, and a read error may be involved. CDR3 coding DNA: TGCATCGTTGAGGTGAACACCGGGGAGCTGTTTTTT. The encoded protein is CIVEVNTGELFF. The chain recombines TRBV29-1 with TRBJ2-2; D gene ambiguous. Germline lookup yields CDR1 SQVTM and CDR2 ANQGSEA. The CDR3 consists of 12 residues.

The gene calls are TRBV28 and TRBJ1-1; D remains unclear. In germline, CDR1 is MDHEN, CDR2 SYDVKM. V gave up 5 bases and J gave up 0 bases, with 13 bases separating them. CDR3 length equals 15 residues. The DNA of the CDR3 is TGTGCCAGCAGTCTAAGGGAAGCTTTGAACACTGAAGCTTTCTTT. It encodes CASSLREALNTEAFF.

The rearrangement uses TRBV6-4 and TRBJ1-2; no definite D call. CDR3 length: 14 residues. Trimming removed 0 bases from V and 4 bases from J, with 9 bases in between. Per the germline V gene, CDR1 is MRHNA and CDR2 is SNTAGT. The chain's CDR3 is CASSDSEAPYGYTF. The CDR3 DNA follows: TGTGCCAGCAGTGACTCGGAGGCGCCCTATGGCTACACCTTC.

The chain links TRBV29-1 to TRBJ2-1, with TRBD2 matching over 11 bases. The V and J ends lost 0 bases and 6 bases, in that order; junction bases with no gene match: 4. Per germline, CDR1 SQVTM and CDR2 ANQGSEA. There are 15 residues in the CDR3. CDR3 amino acids: CSVEETSGTRNEQFF. DNA of the CDR3: TGCAGCGTTGAAGAGACTAGCGGGACACGCAATGAGCAGTTCTTC.

The V call is TRBV21-1, the J call TRBJ2-2. TRBV21-1 is termed a pseudogene. The CDR3 loop spans 15 amino acids. The CDR3, as DNA: TGTGCCAGCGAAAGGACGGCCCCGTGCACCGGGGAGCTGTTTTTT. Its translation: CASERTAPCTGELFF.

The gene calls are TRBV7-2 and TRBJ2-1; 9 positions agree with TRBD2. Germline V gene lookup returns CDR1 SGHTA and CDR2 FQGNSA. V was clipped by 1 base and J by 2 bases; unmatched bases: 6. This CDR3 is built from 17 residues. The CDR3 is CASSLVLAGLTYNEQFF. Written as DNA, the CDR3 is TGTGCCAGCAGCTTAGTACTAGCGGGCCTTACCTACAATGAGCAGTTCTTC.

This rearrangement joins TRBV15 to TRBJ2-3, with 9 bases that match TRBD1. Losses at the gene ends were 4 bases for V and 0 bases for J; bases not matched to a gene: 5. This CDR3 has 16 amino acids. Per the germline V gene, CDR1 is LNHNV and CDR2 is YYDKDF (reference sequence). The CDR3 nucleotides read TGTGCCACCAGCACCCTACAGGGGGCGAGCACAGATACGCAGTATTTT. Protein sequence: CATSTLQGASTDTQYF.

The sample holds one count of this clone. V gene TRBV19 combines with J gene TRBJ2-7; 7 bases fit TRBD2. Germline V lookup: CDR1 LNHDA, CDR2 SQIVND (reference sequence). This CDR3 comprises 14 residues. The ends lost 1 base at V and 1 base at J; junction bases unmatched: 1. The CDR3 sequence is CASSIGAGSYEQYF. CDR3 coding DNA: TGTGCCAGTAGTATAGGAGCGGGATCCTACGAGCAGTACTTC.

V and J are TRBV6-5 and TRBJ2-6; D is possibly TRBD2 (5 bases). CDR3 length equals 15 residues. Germline V lookup: CDR1 MNHEY, CDR2 SVGAGI. Trimming left V 7 bases short and J 4 bases short, with 14 bases between. The CDR3 loop is CASTGGLEGANVLTF. The CDR3 DNA sequence: TGTGCCAGCACGGGCGGGCTGGAGGGGGCCAACGTCCTGACTTTC.

This rearrangement joins TRBV7-9 to TRBJ2-1; D uncertain. Trimming shortened V by 1 base and J by 11 bases, and 3 bases separated the two germline ends. The CDR3 runs 10 residues. Germline V CDR1 and CDR2: SEHNR, FQNEAQ (reference sequence). CDR3 DNA: TGTGCCAGCAGCTTAGAGAAGCAGTTCTTC. Encoded protein: CASSLEKQFF. The entire variable domain, with the rest obtained from reference TRBV7-9 and TRBJ2-1, is as follows: DTGVSQNPRHKITKRGQNVTFRCDPISEHNRLYWYRQTLGQGPEFLTYFQNEAQLEKSRLLSDRFSAERPKGSFSTLEIQRTEQGDSAMYLCASSLEKQFFGPGTRLTVL.

The J gene is TRBJ2-7, the V gene TRBV19; a weak D match, TRBD1 (6 bases). There are 15 residues in the CDR3. V was clipped by 0 bases and J by 0 bases, with 9 bases between them. The germline gives CDR1 LNHDA, CDR2 SQIVND (reference sequence). The CDR3, as DNA: TGTGCCAGTAGTATAGAGGGACACCCCTCCTACGAGCAGTACTTC. This codes for CASSIEGHPSYEQYF. Supplemented by reference TRBV19 and TRBJ2-7, the full variable domain reads DGGITQSPKYLFRKEGQNVTLSCEQNLNHDAMYWYRQDPGQGLRLIYYSQIVNDFQKGDIAEGYSVSREKKESFPLTVTSAQKNPTAFYLCASSIEGHPSYEQYFGPGTRLTVT.

J is TRBJ2-1 and V is TRBV4-1; TRBD2 matches at 12 bases. The CDR3 contains 15 residues. Germline V gene sequence: CDR1 MGHRA, CDR2 YSYEKL. Germline trimming cut 5 bases from V and 4 bases from J; bases unmatched to any gene: 3. In DNA form, the CDR3 reads TGCGCCAGCAGCGGCCTAGCGGGGGGGTACAATGAGCAGTTCTTC. It translates to CASSGLAGGYNEQFF.

This clone ranks as large. The chain combines TRBV18 with TRBJ2-7; no definite D call. The CDR3 contains 13 residues. CDR1 KGHSH and CDR2 LQKENI come from the germline V gene. V was trimmed by 0 bases and J by 2 bases, leaving 5 bases between them. CDR3 protein: CASSPPTTYEQYF. The CDR3 DNA reads as TGTGCCAGCTCACCACCAACTACCTACGAGCAGTACTTC. Full variable domain (missing parts from reference TRBV18 and TRBJ2-7): NAGVMQNPRHLVRRRGQEARLRCSPMKGHSHVYWYRQLPEEGLKFMVYLQKENIIDESGMPKERFSAEFPKEGPSILRIQQVVRGDSAAYFCASSPPTTYEQYFGPGTRLTVT.

The chain carries TRBV10-3 and TRBJ1-1, with D unclear. The CDR3 is 13 residues long. V was trimmed by 6 bases and J by 3 bases, leaving 11 bases between them. Germline CDR1 and CDR2: ENHRY and SYGVKD. DNA of the CDR3: TGTGCCATCAGCGGGCTCTGGGACACTGAAGCTTTCTTT. It codes for CAISGLWDTEAFF.